This T cell receptor (beta chain) was identified during a study of metastatic and nonmetastatic thyroid tumors. Thyroid surgery was performed in patients who had received no treatment beforehand. TCRdb re-called the PCR reads through MiXCR. The sample records some 10,000 clones, roughly 28% being singletons. The CDR3 is 14 amino acids. V gave up 5 bases and J gave up 7 bases, with 14 bases separating them. CDR1 is SGHNT, CDR2 YENEEA, per germline. This clone was detected only once. The rearrangement uses TRBV11-3 and TRBJ2-2; perhaps TRBD2 as D (6 bases). The sequence derives from a female donor with papillary thyroid cancer or a benign thyroid nodule (not recorded which). Some clones in this sample may be carry-over from other donors' samples. Specimen: tumor tissue. CDR3 amino acids: CASSPRGRNGELFF. Written as DNA, the CDR3 is TGTGCCAGCAGCCCTCGGGGGAGGAACGGGGAGCTGTTTTTT.